The entry below gives a single TCR beta chain sequence along with its context. What antigen it recognizes has not been identified. Base qualities were left out, and no much larger clone turns up one base away. These data come from a study of cytomegalovirus exposure and HLA in healthy donors (dated by TCRdb to about 2017). General notes on the study: According to an earlier analysis of 587 of the donors, about 180 million T cells yielded some 110 million unique TCR beta sequences and 276 Gb of sequence data. An early release covering 550 to 700 HLA-typed donors comprised about 290 gigabases of sequencing data and 85 million to 100 million unique TCR sequences. Of the roughly 410 genotyped donors, approximately 81% were placed in the genetic ancestry cluster associated with self-reported Caucasian donors. The study aimed to test whether cataloging public T cell receptors could reveal signatures of past pathogen exposure. Using immunosequencing, the study profiled T cell repertoires from approximately 700 subjects and related those repertoires to cytomegalovirus serostatus. A separate validation cohort of about 110 different subjects was used in addition to the roughly 620-subject first cohort. To predict cytomegalovirus infection status, the study brought together high-throughput TCR immunosequencing, statistical association of individual TCRs with disease status, and machine learning. In a later analysis, previously published TCR beta repertoires from hundreds of donors were re-analyzed and high-resolution HLA genotyping was added so that TCR occurrence patterns could be studied. Rather than drawing on any new phenotypic data, the later analysis identified candidate immune exposures from TCR beta sequences and the way those sequences occurred across donors. To decide whether each TCR beta V gene segment behaved as functional or pseudogenic, an earlier analysis of fewer than 750 of the donors relied on high-throughput TCR beta sequencing. Donor age, sex, ethnicity and CMV serostatus were compiled together with the repertoire data. A later genetic analysis took genome-wide SNP genotypes for about 55% of the 666 donors and used that subset as a discovery cohort. Every repertoire in the discovery cohort had been generated on one and the same sequencing platform. HLA typing included class I and class II loci at four-digit resolution. The number of typed donors differed by locus: about 629-630 for A, B, C, DRB1 and DQB1; some 540 for DQA1; over 600 for DPA1; and 400 to 480 for DPB1. Because of strong linkage in the cohort, roughly five DR-DQ haplotypes were treated as single units for association and clustering. Among 350 to 400 genotyped donors of the cohort, an average of approximately 240,000 unique TCR beta nucleotide sequences were sequenced per donor, about a sixth of them non-productive.

The library was built by means of the immunoSEQ multiplex PCR assay. For the multiplex PCR, a mixture combining 60 forward primers for TCR Vbeta segments and 13 reverse primers for TCR Jbeta segments was used. The CDR3 region of rearranged TCR beta genes was amplified from genomic DNA with a multiplex PCR assay. The Illumina HiSeq System was used to sequence the amplified TCR beta libraries as 87-base-pair reads. Turning to the authors' computational methods: In a later analysis, roughly 80 million unique TCR beta chains were counted across the roughly 670 repertoires, and roughly 11 million of these chains were shared by at least two donors. To remove PCR and sequencing errors, raw reads were error-corrected and collapsed into unique sequences using a nearest-neighbor algorithm that merged closely related sequences. Alignment of CDR3 sequences to IMGT reference sequences was used to assign V, D and J gene segments. Each retained sequence needed at least a six-nucleotide match to both a V gene segment and a J gene segment. Rearrangements were classified as productive when the CDR3 lacked stop codons and remained in frame with V and J, and all other rearrangements were classified as non-productive. CDR3 was defined according to IMGT convention as the region running from the second conserved V-encoded cysteine to the conserved J-encoded phenylalanine. Sequences without an unambiguous match to a single V gene segment were excluded from the earlier analysis of about 600 of the donors. An earlier analysis of a few hundred of the donors classified V segments as functional when productive rearrangements were above 56.7% and as segregating when the standard deviation between donors was above 5%. To diagnose cytomegalovirus status from the catalog of TCR beta chain sequences, a statistical classification framework was built. In a later analysis, TCR nucleotide sequences were compared against IMGT/GENE-DB human TR gene sequences so that V and J genes could be assigned. Using the TCRdist pipeline, a later analysis assigned CDR3 sequences along with most-parsimonious VDJ recombination scenarios. A later analysis defined each TCR beta chain by its CDR3 amino acid sequence plus V-gene family, and excluded reads lacking a unique V-gene family. In a later analysis, around 600 highly shared, low-generation-probability nucleotide sequences were removed to address suspected cross-contamination and a sequencing artifact. In a later analysis, a clonal expansion index was calculated for each public chain from normalized within-repertoire ranks of inferred template counts. In a later analysis, generation probabilities were computed using a VDJ recombination model fitted to out-of-frame rearrangements, and the results were checked against IGoR. Hypergeometric tests were used in a later analysis to score TCR-TCR, TCR-HLA and TCR-CMV co-occurrence, with a repertoire-size bias correction applied to the TCR pairs. False discovery rates were estimated in a later analysis by permuting HLA or CMV assignments 20 times. A later analysis grouped co-occurring TCRs with DBSCAN, adding TCRdist sequence similarity when clustering within HLA-allele-positive subsets. Co-occurrence clustering excluded repertoires with fewer than 30,000 or more than 120,000 public chains, plus five with anomalous nucleotide sharing. This is the immuneACCESS table as TCRdb keeps it, with only in-frame sequences that have V and J called. A part of the clones is gone; compared with another copy, unresolved V genes explain less than half, and the rest is unexplained. V and J calls and clone size are given by that table; D and trimming were obtained from the DNA. The sample table records about 180,000 clones; about three quarters of these occur just once. The ten largest clonotypes hold around 5.7% of the sample.

Beyond this particular receptor, the publication reports: In a later genetic analysis, a missense DCLRE1C variant was associated with V-gene and J-gene trimming of TCR beta chains, and the association was replicated in an independent cohort. Several of the top co-occurrence clusters appeared to be linked to parvovirus B19, influenza, CMV and Epstein-Barr virus, according to a later analysis. The classifier was reported to diagnose cytomegalovirus status with high specificity and sensitivity in both the original and validation cohorts. A further reported finding was that TCR beta sequences accurately predicted the HLA-A and HLA-B alleles for most subjects in the first cohort. Most CMV-associated TCR beta chains appeared to be HLA-restricted in a later analysis, and the HLA associations seemed to be driven largely by CMV exposure. The sequencing pipeline was judged likely to have produced a cluster of highly shared sequence variants as a technical artifact. The authors suggested that the approach could potentially be generalized to other disease states and immunological phenotypes. The earlier analysis of about 600 of the donors excluded about 16 rarely observed V segments, including chromosome 9 orphons, because counts were too low. Immune exposure information for the cohort was limited to CMV serostatus. The cohort was sequenced for TCR beta chains only, and without alpha or paired-chain data the features that could be detected were limited. An earlier analysis of around 600 of the donors showed that most TCR beta V segments appeared in productive rearrangements either about 87% or about 30% of the time, which broadly matched IMGT annotations. A later analysis associated 16,951 TCR beta sequences with specific HLA alleles at a false discovery rate of 0.05. Sequencing depth was assumed to be roughly uniform across donors in the presence/absence analyses, though that assumption may not hold. A later analysis found that TCR association rates varied across HLA loci, with DRB1 alleles showing the most associated TCRs and HLA-C alleles the fewest. Strong co-occurrence of HLA alleles, especially DR and DQ, made assigning TCR associations to individual alleles difficult. Correlated functional status among segregating V segments might be attributable to linkage disequilibrium, but an unknown experimental factor could not be ruled out. A total of fewer than 200 TCR beta chains were listed by the study as associated with cytomegalovirus. In a later genetic analysis, fewer N-insertions in productive TCRs were reported among donors in an Asian-associated ancestry cluster than the approximately 670-donor mean. In a later analysis, HLA-associated TCR beta chains were found to be more clonally expanded and to have lower generation probabilities than equally common non-associated chains. HLA typing was unavailable for some donors at each locus, so association tests used only the typed subset. Most TCR sequences were seen in very few donors, while some public TCRs were found in many individuals. A few of the identified cytomegalovirus-associated TCR beta chains were confirmed in vitro to be specific for cytomegalovirus antigens.

The cohort comprised 710 or so healthy bone marrow donors. Cohort members were all nominally healthy when sampled, although unrecorded immune exposures were likely present. The donor tested CMV seronegative and was one of the 352 seronegative cohort members. Every donor gave a peripheral blood sample, and the peripheral blood mononuclear cells from that sample were used for TCR beta sequencing. The Qiagen DNeasy Blood Extraction Kit was used to extract genomic DNA from the blood cell samples. Sequencing was carried out using PBMCs. This sequence originates from a man aged 35-49 years in good health and CMV-seronegative.

The CDR3 has the sequence CAIGTGREETQYF. DNA sequence: TGTGCCATTGGGACAGGTCGAGAAGAGACCCAGTACTTC. The V gene is TRBV10-3 and the J gene is TRBJ2-5; TRBD1 matches 8 bases in the middle. After removal of 9 bases from V and 3 bases from J, the junction retains 6 bases not matched to a gene. The germline V gene provides CDR1 ENHRY and CDR2 SYGVKD. The CDR3 spans 13 residues, from the cysteine through the phenylalanine. Only the CDR3 region is kept as DNA, spanning 39 bases read in frame from base 1.